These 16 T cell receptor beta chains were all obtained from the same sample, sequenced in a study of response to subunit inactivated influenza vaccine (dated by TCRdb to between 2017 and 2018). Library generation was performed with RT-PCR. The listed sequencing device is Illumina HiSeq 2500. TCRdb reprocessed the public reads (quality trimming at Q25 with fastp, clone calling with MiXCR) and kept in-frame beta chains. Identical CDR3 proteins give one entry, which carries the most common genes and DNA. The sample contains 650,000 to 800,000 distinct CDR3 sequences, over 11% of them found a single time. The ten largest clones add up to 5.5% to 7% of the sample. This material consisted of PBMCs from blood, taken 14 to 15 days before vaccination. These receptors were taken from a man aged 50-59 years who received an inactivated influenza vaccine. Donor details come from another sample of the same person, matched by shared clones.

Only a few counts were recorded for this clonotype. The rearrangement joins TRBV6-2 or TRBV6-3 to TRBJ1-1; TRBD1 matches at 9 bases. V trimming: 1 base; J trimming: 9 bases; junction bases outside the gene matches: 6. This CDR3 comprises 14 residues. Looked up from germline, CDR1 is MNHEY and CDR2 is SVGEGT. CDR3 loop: CASSYYKGTGKAFF. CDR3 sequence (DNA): TGTGCCAGCAGTTACTATAAAGGGACAGGGAAAGCTTTCTTT.

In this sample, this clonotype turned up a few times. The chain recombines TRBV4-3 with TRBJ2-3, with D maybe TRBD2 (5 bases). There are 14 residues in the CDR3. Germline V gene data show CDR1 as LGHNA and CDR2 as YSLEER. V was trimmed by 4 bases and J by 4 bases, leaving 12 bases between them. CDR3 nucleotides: TGCGCCAGCAGCCTCCGGGGTGGATCAGATACGCAGTATTTT. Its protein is CASSLRGGSDTQYF.

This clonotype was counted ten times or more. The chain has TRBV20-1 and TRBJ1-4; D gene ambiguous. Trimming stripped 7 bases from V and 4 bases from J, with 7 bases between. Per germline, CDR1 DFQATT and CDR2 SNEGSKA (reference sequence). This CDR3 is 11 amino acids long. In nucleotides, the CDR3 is TGCAGTGTGGTGATTAATGAAAAACTGTTTTTT. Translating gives CSVVINEKLFF.

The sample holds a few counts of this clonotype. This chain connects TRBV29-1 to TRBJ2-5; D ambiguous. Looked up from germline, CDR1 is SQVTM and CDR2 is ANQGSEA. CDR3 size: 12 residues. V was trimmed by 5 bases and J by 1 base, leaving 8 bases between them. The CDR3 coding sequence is TGCAGCGTTAAGCAGGTCCAAGAGACCCAGTACTTC. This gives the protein CSVKQVQETQYF.

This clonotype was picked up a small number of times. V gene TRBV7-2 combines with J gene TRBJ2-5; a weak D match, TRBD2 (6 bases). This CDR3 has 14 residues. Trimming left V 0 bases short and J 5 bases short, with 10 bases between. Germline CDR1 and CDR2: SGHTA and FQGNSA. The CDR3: CASSLATSRETQYF. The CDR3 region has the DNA TGTGCCAGCAGCTTAGCGACTAGTAGGGAGACCCAGTACTTC.

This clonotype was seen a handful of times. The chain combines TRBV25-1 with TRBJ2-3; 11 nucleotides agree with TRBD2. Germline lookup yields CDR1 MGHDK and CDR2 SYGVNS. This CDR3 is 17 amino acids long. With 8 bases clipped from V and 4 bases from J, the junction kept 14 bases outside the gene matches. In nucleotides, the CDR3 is TGTGCCAGCGCCCGCCCCGCACTAGCGGGAGACTCAGATACGCAGTATTTT. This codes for CASARPALAGDSDTQYF.

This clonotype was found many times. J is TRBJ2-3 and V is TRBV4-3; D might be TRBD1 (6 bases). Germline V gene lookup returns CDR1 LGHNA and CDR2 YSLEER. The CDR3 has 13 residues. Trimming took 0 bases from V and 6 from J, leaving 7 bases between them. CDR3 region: CASSQDRGDTQYF. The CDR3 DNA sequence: TGCGCCAGCAGCCAAGACAGGGGTGATACGCAGTATTTT.

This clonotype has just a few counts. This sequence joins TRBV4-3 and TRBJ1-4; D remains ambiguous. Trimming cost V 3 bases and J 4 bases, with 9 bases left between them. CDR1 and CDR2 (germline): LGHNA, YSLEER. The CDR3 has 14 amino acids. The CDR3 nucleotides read TGCGCCAGCAGCCAGACACAAATTAATGAAAAACTGTTTTTT. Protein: CASSQTQINEKLFF.

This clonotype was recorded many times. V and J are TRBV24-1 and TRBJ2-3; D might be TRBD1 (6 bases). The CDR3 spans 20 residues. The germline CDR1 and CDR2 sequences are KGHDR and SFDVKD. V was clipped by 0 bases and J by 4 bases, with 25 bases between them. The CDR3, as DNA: TGTGCCACCAGTGATTTGGGTGGGAAGAAAACAGGGAGTTCGGCAGATACGCAGTATTTT. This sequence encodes CATSDLGGKKTGSSADTQYF.

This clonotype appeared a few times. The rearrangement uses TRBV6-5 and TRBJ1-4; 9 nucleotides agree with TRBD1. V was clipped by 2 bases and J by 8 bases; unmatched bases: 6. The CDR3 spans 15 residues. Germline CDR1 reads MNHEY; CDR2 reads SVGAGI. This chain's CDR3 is CASSYRDREGEKLFF. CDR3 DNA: TGTGCCAGCAGTTACCGGGACAGGGAGGGGGAAAAACTGTTTTTT.

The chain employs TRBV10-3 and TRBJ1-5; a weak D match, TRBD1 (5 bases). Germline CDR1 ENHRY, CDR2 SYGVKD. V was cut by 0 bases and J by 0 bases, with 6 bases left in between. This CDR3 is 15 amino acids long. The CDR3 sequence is CAISESTASNQPQHF. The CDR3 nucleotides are TGTGCCATCAGTGAGTCGACAGCTAGCAATCAGCCCCAGCATTTT.

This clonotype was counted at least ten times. CDR3: CASSPWVSGVYNEQFF. Written as DNA, the CDR3 is TGTGCCAGCAGTCCATGGGTTAGCGGGGTCTACAATGAGCAGTTCTTC. V and J are TRBV25-1 and TRBJ2-1; 8 nucleotides line up with TRBD2. CDR3 size: 16 residues. J was trimmed by 3 bases and V by 5 bases; bases with no gene match: 9. Per germline, CDR1 MGHDK and CDR2 SYGVNS.

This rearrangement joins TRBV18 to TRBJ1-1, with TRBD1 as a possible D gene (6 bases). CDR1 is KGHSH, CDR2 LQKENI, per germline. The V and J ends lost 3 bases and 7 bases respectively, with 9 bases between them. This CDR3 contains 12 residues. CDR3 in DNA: TGTGCCAGCTCACCGGGACAACTTGAAGCTTTCTTT. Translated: CASSPGQLEAFF.

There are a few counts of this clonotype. The CDR3 sequence: CASSLYPGEGIGWANVLTF. The CDR3 DNA sequence: TGTGCCAGCAGTTTATACCCCGGGGAGGGTATAGGCTGGGCCAACGTCCTGACTTTC. The rearrangement uses TRBV27 and TRBJ2-6, with 7 bases fitting TRBD2. Germline V gene sequence: CDR1 MNHEY, CDR2 SMNVEV (reference sequence). Trimming took 1 base from V and 5 from J; bases not matched to a gene: 14. The CDR3 totals 19 residues.

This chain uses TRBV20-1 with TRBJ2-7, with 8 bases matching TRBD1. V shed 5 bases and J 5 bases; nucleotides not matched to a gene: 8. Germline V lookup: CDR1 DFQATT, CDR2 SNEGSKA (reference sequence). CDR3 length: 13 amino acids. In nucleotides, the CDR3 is TGCAGTGCTCCCCCCTGGACAGGGCACGAGCAGTACTTC. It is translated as CSAPPWTGHEQYF.

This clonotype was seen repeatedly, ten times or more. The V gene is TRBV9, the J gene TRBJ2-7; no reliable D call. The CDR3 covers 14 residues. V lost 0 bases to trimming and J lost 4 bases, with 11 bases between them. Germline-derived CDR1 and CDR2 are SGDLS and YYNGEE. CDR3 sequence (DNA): TGTGCCAGCAGCGTAGAAGCGAGTAGGTACGAGCAGTACTTC. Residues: CASSVEASRYEQYF.